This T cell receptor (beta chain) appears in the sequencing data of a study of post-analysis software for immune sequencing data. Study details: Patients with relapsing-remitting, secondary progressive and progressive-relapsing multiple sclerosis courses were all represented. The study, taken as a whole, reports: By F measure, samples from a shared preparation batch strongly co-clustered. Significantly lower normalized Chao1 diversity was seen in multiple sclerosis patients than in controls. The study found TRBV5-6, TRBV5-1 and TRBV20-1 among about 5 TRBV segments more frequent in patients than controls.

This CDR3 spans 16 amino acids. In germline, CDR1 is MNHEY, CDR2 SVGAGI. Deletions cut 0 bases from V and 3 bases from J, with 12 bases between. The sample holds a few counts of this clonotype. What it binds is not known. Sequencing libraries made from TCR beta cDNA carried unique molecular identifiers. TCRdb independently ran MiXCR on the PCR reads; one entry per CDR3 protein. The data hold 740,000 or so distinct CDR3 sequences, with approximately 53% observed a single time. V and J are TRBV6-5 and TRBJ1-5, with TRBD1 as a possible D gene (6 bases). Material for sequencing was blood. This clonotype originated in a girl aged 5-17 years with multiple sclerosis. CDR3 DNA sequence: TGTGCCAGCAGTTACTCGACGACAGGCAACAATCAGCCCCAGCATTTT. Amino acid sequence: CASSYSTTGNNQPQHF.